The 27 T cell receptor beta chains listed next were all sequenced from one sample in a study of cytomegalovirus exposure and HLA in healthy donors. Clones were read by immunoSEQ multiplex PCR, and TCRdb kept only the in-frame ones, dropping some. The sample carries 110,000 to 150,000 clones, roughly nine tenths recorded once. Sequencing was done on a sample of PBMCs. The receptors originated from a young man in good health and CMV-seronegative.

The chain couples TRBV5-1 to TRBJ2-5; 9 positions agree with TRBD2. This CDR3 spans 14 amino acids. V was clipped by 2 bases and J by 3 bases; unmatched bases: 2. CDR1 is SGHRS, CDR2 YFSETQ, per germline. The CDR3 reads CASSFGGREETQYF. The CDR3 coding sequence is TGCGCCAGCAGCTTTGGCGGGAGGGAAGAGACCCAGTACTTC.

This clone was picked up one time. The identical CDR3 is also encoded by other nucleotide sequences in the sample. The chain joins TRBV7-9 to TRBJ2-2; possible D gene TRBD1, 6 bases. The CDR3 is made up of 13 amino acids. CDR1 is SEHNR and CDR2 is FQNEAQ in the germline V gene (reference sequence). V lost 6 bases to trimming and J lost 4 bases, with 9 bases between them. CDR3 in DNA: TGTGCCAGCAGTCCACAGGGCACCGGGGAGCTGTTTTTT. Its protein is CASSPQGTGELFF.

The J gene is TRBJ1-4, the V gene TRBV11-2; 7 bases map to TRBD1. The CDR3 loop spans 15 amino acids. The V gene end was trimmed by 4 bases and the J gene end by 4 bases; junction bases not matched to a gene: 6. Germline V gene data show CDR1 as SGHAT and CDR2 as FQNNGV. In nucleotides, the CDR3 is TGTGCCAGCAGCTCCGAGGGGGCCCTTAATGAAAAACTGTTTTTT. It encodes CASSSEGALNEKLFF.

The V gene is TRBV30, the J gene TRBJ1-1; D may be TRBD1 (5 bases). The ends were cut back, 2 bases at V and 1 base at J, with 8 bases in the middle. This CDR3 contains 13 residues. Germline loops: CDR1 GTSNPN, CDR2 SVGIG (reference sequence). The CDR3 DNA is TGTGCCTGGAGTCCCAGGGCGAACACTGAAGCTTTCTTT. Its protein is CAWSPRANTEAFF.

The chain employs TRBV7-2 and TRBJ2-7; D is uncertain. This CDR3 comprises 13 residues. Germline-derived CDR1 and CDR2 are SGHTA and FQGNSA. V was shortened by 5 bases and J by 3 bases, with 11 bases between the two germline ends. The CDR3 bases are TGTGCCAGCAGCCCTACCCGAAACTACGAGCAGTACTTC. It specifies CASSPTRNYEQYF.

In DNA form, the CDR3 reads TGTGCTAGTGGTTACGTGAGATCGGTCGAGCAGTACTTC. Translating it yields CASGYVRSVEQYF. The chain couples TRBV12-5 to TRBJ2-7; D is unclear. CDR1 LGHNT and CDR2 FRNRAP come from the germline V gene. The CDR3 totals 13 residues. V was pared by 4 bases and J by 6 bases, with 13 bases between.

The J gene is TRBJ2-7, the V gene TRBV4-3, with D tentatively TRBD2 (6 bases). This CDR3 spans 17 amino acids. V lost 1 base and J 3 bases, leaving 19 bases between the germline ends. CDR1 LGHNA and CDR2 YSLEER come from the germline V gene. DNA of the CDR3: TGCGCCAGCAGCCAAGGGGCTTGGGGGGAAAAGGTCTACGAGCAGTACTTC. Protein: CASSQGAWGEKVYEQYF.

The J gene is TRBJ1-1, the V gene TRBV18, with TRBD1 matching 8 bases. The CDR3 consists of 15 residues. Unmatched junction bases numbered 4, after V lost 0 bases and J lost 4 bases. Germline-derived CDR1 and CDR2 are KGHSH and LQKENI. CDR3 sequence reads: CASSPPQQGGTEAFF. CDR3 coding DNA: TGTGCCAGCTCACCACCGCAACAGGGGGGCACTGAAGCTTTCTTT.

The rearrangement uses TRBV4-1 and TRBJ2-4, with 7 bases identical to TRBD1. The V and J ends lost 0 bases and 7 bases, in that order; junction bases with no gene match: 3. The germline CDR1 and CDR2 sequences are MGHRA and YSYEKL. The CDR3 is 14 residues long. CDR3 DNA sequence: TGCGCCAGCAGCCAAGACAGGGGGACCAACATTCAGTACTTC. Encoded protein: CASSQDRGTNIQYF.

The rearrangement links TRBV9 to TRBJ2-5; TRBD2 aligns across 7 bases. The CDR3 contains 15 residues. Germline lookup yields CDR1 SGDLS and CDR2 YYNGEE. Germline trimming cut 2 bases from V and 5 bases from J; bases unmatched to any gene: 9. The CDR3 spells CASSVGWGGLETQYF. CDR3 DNA sequence: TGTGCCAGCAGCGTGGGATGGGGGGGGTTGGAGACCCAGTACTTC. Together with reference TRBV9 and TRBJ2-5, the CDR3 gives the full variable domain: DSGVTQTPKHLITATGQRVTLRCSPRSGDLSVYWYQQSLDQGLQFLIQYYNGEERAKGNILERFSAQQFPDLHSELNLSSLELGDSALYFCASSVGWGGLETQYFGPGTRLLVL.

The rearrangement joins TRBV6-5 to TRBJ1-2, with D unclear. Germline V gene data show CDR1 as MNHEY and CDR2 as SVGAGI. There are 15 residues in the CDR3. Trimming shortened V by 0 bases and J by 5 bases, and 13 bases separated the two germline ends. The CDR3 loop reads CASSYSKWPDYGYTF. CDR3 coding DNA: TGTGCCAGCAGTTACTCGAAATGGCCTGATTATGGCTACACCTTC.

This chain links TRBV5-6 with TRBJ2-6, with D unresolved. CDR1 and CDR2 from the germline V gene are SGHDT and YYEEEE. V gave up 6 bases and J gave up 0 bases, with 4 bases separating them. The CDR3 is 13 residues long. As DNA, the CDR3 is TGTGCCAGCATCATCTCTGGGGCCAACGTCCTGACTTTC. Its protein is CASIISGANVLTF.

The genes are TRBV19 and TRBJ1-1, with 7 bases that match TRBD1. Germline V gene data show CDR1 as LNHDA and CDR2 as SQIVND (reference sequence). This CDR3 comprises 13 residues. Losses at the gene ends were 5 bases for V and 3 bases for J; bases not matched to a gene: 3. CDR3: CASSLTGDTEAFF. CDR3 nucleotides: TGTGCCAGTAGTTTAACAGGGGACACTGAAGCTTTCTTT.

The rearrangement links TRBV29-1 to TRBJ2-1; 7 nucleotides line up with TRBD1. CDR3 size: 16 residues. J was trimmed by 0 bases and V by 6 bases; bases with no gene match: 11. Per the germline V gene, CDR1 is SQVTM and CDR2 is ANQGSEA. The CDR3 protein is CSVYAGTEDSYNEQFF. In DNA, the CDR3 is TGCAGCGTGTACGCAGGGACAGAAGACTCCTACAATGAGCAGTTCTTC.

This clone was detected only a few times. This chain links TRBV18 with TRBJ2-2, with D possibly matching TRBD1 (5 bases). V lost 1 base, J lost 1 base, and 13 bases lay in between. CDR1 KGHSH and CDR2 LQKENI come from the germline V gene. The CDR3 has 17 residues. CDR3: CASSPRGQGQNTGELFF. The CDR3 region has the DNA TGTGCCAGCTCACCACGGGGCCAGGGTCAGAACACCGGGGAGCTGTTTTTT.

The chain links TRBV14 to TRBJ1-1; D is possibly TRBD1 (5 bases). V was pared by 0 bases and J by 11 bases, with 19 bases between. Germline lookup yields CDR1 SGHDN and CDR2 FVKESK. This CDR3 spans 15 amino acids. The CDR3 reads CASSQDWGRPSGAFF. In DNA, the CDR3 is TGTGCCAGCAGCCAAGATTGGGGCCGCCCTTCGGGTGCTTTCTTT.

The chain carries TRBV4-3 and TRBJ1-4; D call uncertain. The V end lost 0 bases, the J end lost 4 bases, and 9 bases lay between the germline ends. Germline assignment: CDR1 LGHNA and CDR2 YSLEER. This CDR3 region has 15 residues. The CDR3 DNA reads TGCGCCAGCAGCCAAGATACGGCGGATAATGAAAAACTGTTTTTT. Translating it yields CASSQDTADNEKLFF.

V and J are TRBV7-9 and TRBJ2-5, with 7 bases fitting TRBD2. This CDR3 is built from 14 residues. Per germline, CDR1 SEHNR and CDR2 FQNEAQ (reference sequence). V lost 5 bases and J lost 5; bases outside the gene matches: 8. The CDR3 DNA sequence: TGTGCCAGCAGCGGTCCGTGGGGAGGGGAGACCCAGTACTTC. It is translated as CASSGPWGGETQYF.

The rearrangement uses TRBV27 and TRBJ1-2, with TRBD1 matching 8 bases. CDR1 is MNHEY, CDR2 SMNVEV, per germline (reference sequence). Unmatched junction bases numbered 14, after V lost 5 bases and J lost 6 bases. This CDR3 is 16 amino acids long. The CDR3 loop is CASSEVMDREGNGYTF. Here the CDR3 DNA reads TGTGCCAGCAGTGAGGTAATGGACAGGGAGGGCAATGGCTACACCTTC.

The chain uses TRBV10-2 and TRBJ2-5; 9 bases align to TRBD1. Germline CDR1 reads WSHSY; CDR2 reads SAAADI. The CDR3 consists of 15 residues. V was pared by 6 bases and J by 4 bases, with 9 bases of the junction left unmatched. CDR3 amino acids: CASSLGGTGTETQYF. DNA for the CDR3: TGCGCCAGCAGCCTCGGAGGGACAGGGACAGAGACCCAGTACTTC.

The chain recombines TRBV12-5 with TRBJ2-3, with D unclear. Trimming took off 7 bases at V and 2 bases at J, with 7 bases between the two ends. The CDR3 extends over 12 amino acids. Germline V gene sequence: CDR1 LGHNT, CDR2 FRNRAP. CDR3 in amino acids: CASDSPTDTQYF. CDR3 bases: TGTGCTAGTGACAGTCCCACAGATACGCAGTATTTT.

The chain recombines TRBV15 with TRBJ1-4; D uncertain. CDR1 LNHNV and CDR2 YYDKDF come from the germline V gene (reference sequence). There are 14 residues in the CDR3. The V end was cut by 3 bases, the J end by 0 bases, with 5 bases between. In nucleotides, the CDR3 is TGTGCCACCAGCAGGGCTGCAACTAATGAAAAACTGTTTTTT. Amino acid sequence: CATSRAATNEKLFF.

The chain combines TRBV4-2 with TRBJ2-3; weak D call: TRBD2 (5 bases). V was shortened by 1 base and J by 1 base, with 12 bases between the two germline ends. Germline CDR1 and CDR2: LGHNA and YNFKEQ. CDR3 length: 16 amino acids. The CDR3 coding sequence is TGTGCCAGCAGCCAAGTTTCGGCGGGCGGCACAGATACGCAGTATTTT. This sequence encodes CASSQVSAGGTDTQYF.

V usage is TRBV7-2 and J usage is TRBJ2-1; TRBD1 matches at 9 bases. Germline V gene data show CDR1 as SGHTA and CDR2 as FQGNSA. The junction had 12 bases not matched to a gene; V was cut back by 1 base and J by 2 bases. The CDR3 runs to 19 residues. The chain's CDR3 is CASSLDGPWDRETYNEQFF. As DNA, the CDR3 is TGTGCCAGCAGCTTAGATGGCCCTTGGGACAGGGAAACCTACAATGAGCAGTTCTTC.

The rearrangement joins TRBV27 to TRBJ1-3; 7 bases are shared with TRBD1. From germline, CDR1 is MNHEY and CDR2 SMNVEV (reference sequence). The J segment lost 1 base and the V segment lost 5 bases, leaving 2 bases of the junction unmatched. The CDR3 loop spans 14 amino acids. The CDR3 region is CASSQQGSGNTIYF. The CDR3 bases are TGTGCCAGCAGTCAACAGGGGTCTGGAAACACCATATATTTT.

The chain combines TRBV18 with TRBJ1-5; D gene uncertain. CDR1 is KGHSH, CDR2 LQKENI, per germline. Trimming stripped 3 bases from V and 1 base from J, with 16 bases between. The CDR3 is made up of 17 amino acids. CDR3 loop: CASSPQSPFGSNQPQHF. In DNA, the CDR3 is TGTGCCAGCTCACCCCAAAGCCCCTTCGGGAGCAATCAGCCCCAGCATTTT. The full variable domain, rest sourced from reference TRBV18 and TRBJ1-5, is NAGVMQNPRHLVRRRGQEARLRCSPMKGHSHVYWYRQLPEEGLKFMVYLQKENIIDESGMPKERFSAEFPKEGPSILRIQQVVRGDSAAYFCASSPQSPFGSNQPQHFGDGTRLSIL.

This rearrangement joins TRBV6-1 to TRBJ2-2, with D possibly matching TRBD2 (5 bases). CDR1 is MNHNS, CDR2 SASEGT, per germline. Trimming removed 7 bases from V and 1 base from J, with 13 bases in between. There are 15 residues in the CDR3. The DNA of the CDR3 is TGTGCCAGCAACTCCCAGCGGAAGAACACCGGGGAGCTGTTTTTT. This encodes CASNSQRKNTGELFF.